Below, 9 T cell receptor beta chains from the same sample are listed, as sequenced in a study of T cell repertoires in cytomegalovirus infection. TCRdb re-called the reads with MiXCR, one entry per CDR3 protein. In the table there are 250,000 to 300,000 distinct CDR3 sequences, about 25% of which are singletons. The sequencing sample was made of PBMCs. The receptor set was obtained from a human donor in good health (CMV status not recorded). Some clones in this sample may be carry-over from other donors' samples.

This clonotype was picked up many times. V gene TRBV7-2 combines with J gene TRBJ1-1; D is unresolved. The CDR3 has 11 amino acids. From germline, CDR1 is SGHTA and CDR2 FQGNSA. With 3 bases removed from V and 7 bases from J, the gap between germline ends came to 6 bases. The CDR3 sequence is CASSLDGEAFF. In nucleotides, the CDR3 is TGTGCCAGCAGCTTGGACGGTGAAGCTTTCTTT.

V and J are TRBV6-6 and TRBJ1-2; D may be TRBD1 (5 bases). Deletions cut 0 bases from V and 5 bases from J, with 16 bases between. The CDR3 spans 16 residues. Germline V gene data show CDR1 as MNHNY and CDR2 as SVGAGI (reference sequence). The CDR3 sequence: CASSYSKVGEGYGYTF. CDR3 in DNA: TGTGCCAGCAGTTACTCGAAAGTGGGAGAGGGGTATGGCTACACCTTC.

This clonotype was counted ten times or more. This chain connects TRBV7-2 to TRBJ2-1; TRBD2 aligns across 7 bases. J lost 8 bases, V lost 5 bases, and 21 bases had no gene match. Per the germline V gene, CDR1 is SGHTA and CDR2 is FQGNSA. This CDR3 is built from 18 residues. As DNA, the CDR3 is TGTGCCAGCAGCGTACAGTCTTGGACTAGAGGCAATGAGGATGAGCAGTTCTTC. It translates to CASSVQSWTRGNEDEQFF.

This clonotype was counted ten times or more. V is TRBV19 and J is TRBJ1-1, with 8 bases that match TRBD1. The CDR3 runs 13 residues. With V trimmed by 7 bases and J by 1 base, 2 bases remained unmatched. The germline CDR1 and CDR2 sequences are LNHDA and SQIVND (reference sequence). The CDR3 is CASNTGGNTEAFF. The DNA of the CDR3 is TGTGCCAGTAATACAGGGGGGAACACTGAAGCTTTCTTT.

This clonotype was found a few times. The V call is TRBV28, the J call TRBJ1-1, with 7 positions matching TRBD1. The CDR3 covers 15 residues. J was trimmed by 2 bases and V by 6 bases; bases with no gene match: 9. Germline lookup yields CDR1 MDHEN and CDR2 SYDVKM. CDR3 sequence: CASRLPDRKNTEAFF. As DNA, the CDR3 is TGTGCCAGCAGACTGCCGGACAGGAAAAACACTGAAGCTTTCTTT.

This clonotype was seen only a few times. J is TRBJ2-7 and V is TRBV28; D is tentatively TRBD1 or TRBD2 (5 bases each). The germline V gene has CDR1 MDHEN and CDR2 SYDVKM. V gave up 5 bases and J gave up 2 bases, with 13 bases separating them. This CDR3 spans 14 amino acids. DNA for the CDR3: TGTGCCAGCAGTCTACCGGGACCTACCTACGAGCAGTACTTC. This codes for CASSLPGPTYEQYF.

In its sample, this clonotype was seen many times. V usage is TRBV7-9 and J usage is TRBJ1-2; 7 bases fit TRBD1. CDR1 is SEHNR, CDR2 FQNEAQ, per germline (reference sequence). The CDR3 is 18 amino acids. Trimming at V came to 2 bases and at J to 5 bases, leaving 17 bases not matched to a gene. This chain's CDR3 is CASSLLSSPDRDRYGYTF. CDR3 DNA sequence: TGTGCCAGCAGCTTACTTTCCAGCCCCGACAGGGATCGATATGGCTACACCTTC.

This clonotype has more than one count but fewer than ten. The chain employs TRBV7-2 and TRBJ2-3, with TRBD1 identical over 9 bases. Per the germline V gene, CDR1 is SGHTA and CDR2 is FQGNSA. This CDR3 comprises 16 residues. V trimming: 4 bases; J trimming: 1 base; junction bases outside the gene matches: 6. As DNA, the CDR3 is TGTGCCAGCAGCTCAGGGGACAGGGCGGGCACAGATACGCAGTATTTT. Translation gives CASSSGDRAGTDTQYF.

The V call is TRBV7-2, the J call TRBJ2-5; a possible D gene is TRBD1 (6 bases). V lost 3 bases and J 5 bases, leaving 19 bases between the germline ends. Germline lookup yields CDR1 SGHTA and CDR2 FQGNSA. This CDR3 contains 16 residues. In nucleotides, the CDR3 is TGTGCCAGCAGCTTTGTGGCACAAGGGGGTTTCGAGACCCAGTACTTC. This encodes CASSFVAQGGFETQYF.